These T cell receptor beta chains were read from a single sample in a study of blood T cell repertoires in COVID-19. Libraries were prepared by immunoSEQ multiplex PCR; TCRdb keeps only in-frame clonotypes and omits some of them. The sample yields around 170,000 clones, approximately 83% seen once. The specimen sequenced was peripheral blood. The source of these receptors is a man in his sixties or seventies who had recovered from COVID-19. The CDR3 runs from the conserved cysteine through the conserved F or W. The D gene is left open where the match is weak. Only some rows state a clone size, as once, few, many or a class for expanded clones.

J,size,V,D,DNA,CDR3
TRBJ1-4,.,TRBV6-2/TRBV6-3,TRBD1,TGTGCCAGCAGTCTTCAGGGGGGCGCTAATGAAAAACTGTTTTTT,CASSLQGGANEKLFF
TRBJ1-2,many,TRBV12-5,.,TGTGCTAGTGGTTTGAGCGGGAAGGCTGGCTACACCTTC,CASGLSGKAGYTF
TRBJ1-1,.,TRBV5-4,.,TGTGCCAGCAGCCGGACAGAGAACACTGAAGCTTTCTTT,CASSRTENTEAFF
TRBJ2-7,.,TRBV18,TRBD1,TGTGCCAGCTCACCAGGGACAGGGATCTCCTACGAGCAGTACTTC,CASSPGTGISYEQYF
TRBJ2-7,.,TRBV5-8,.,TGTGCCAGCAGCTTGGGCCAGGTATACTACGAGCAGTACTTC,CASSLGQVYYEQYF
TRBJ2-7,.,TRBV7-9,TRBD1,TGTGCCAGCAGCTTAGGCCGATCAGGGGGCTTAAGCTCCTACGAGCAGTACTTC,CASSLGRSGGLSSYEQYF
TRBJ2-7,.,TRBV14,TRBD1,TGTGCCAGCAGCCAATCTGGACAGGGGGAATACGAGCAGTACTTC,CASSQSGQGEYEQYF
TRBJ2-2,.,TRBV5-1,TRBD1,TGCGCCAGCAGCTTGCTGGGGGTCCCAGGGGGCTCCGGGGAGCTGTTTTTT,CASSLLGVPGGSGELFF
TRBJ2-2,.,TRBV11-2,.,TGTGCCAGCAGCTTAGATCGGGACACCGGGGAGCTGTTTTTT,CASSLDRDTGELFF
TRBJ2-7,.,TRBV7-8,.,TGTGCCAGCAGCTTGCGCCGGGACTACGAGCAGTACTTC,CASSLRRDYEQYF
TRBJ1-5,.,TRBV19,TRBD1,TGTGCCAGTAGTAATATCGACAGGGTAGATCAGCCCCAGCATTTT,CASSNIDRVDQPQHF
TRBJ2-7,.,TRBV29-1,.,TGCAGCGTTGGAGCAGTTCGGGGATACGAGCAGTACTTC,CSVGAVRGYEQYF
TRBJ2-3,.,TRBV11-2,TRBD2,TGTGCCAGCAGCTGGGCTAGCGGAAACACAGATACGCAGTATTTT,CASSWASGNTDTQYF
TRBJ2-5,.,TRBV4-3,TRBD2,TGCGCCAGCAGCCAGGCCCGGACTAGCGGGAGTGCGGAGACCCAGTACTTC,CASSQARTSGSAETQYF
TRBJ2-3,.,TRBV25-1,TRBD1,TGTGCCAGCAGTGAATGGGGACAGGGGGCCCCAGATACGCAGTATTTT,CASSEWGQGAPDTQYF
TRBJ2-1,few,TRBV3-1/TRBV3-2,TRBD2,TGTGCCAGCAGCCAAGTGCCGGGACTAGCGGGGGGACGCTCCTACAATGAGCAGTTCTTC,CASSQVPGLAGGRSYNEQFF
TRBJ2-1,few,TRBV5-1,TRBD2,TGCGCCAGCAGCTTGGAAGCGGGAGGCTCCTACAATGAGCAGTTCTTC,CASSLEAGGSYNEQFF
TRBJ2-7,.,TRBV28,.,TGTGCCAGCACCGGGAGGGACAGGGTATACGAGCAGTACTTC,CASTGRDRVYEQYF
TRBJ2-7,.,TRBV19,TRBD1,TGTGCCAGTAGTGATACAGGGGGCAGTTACGAGCAGTACTTC,CASSDTGGSYEQYF
TRBJ2-7,.,TRBV6-1,TRBD1,TGTGCCAGCAGTGCCTTAAAGACAGGGGTGAGCTCCTACGAGCAGTACTTC,CASSALKTGVSSYEQYF
TRBJ2-1,.,TRBV11-3,.,TGTGCCAGCAGCTTAGATCTTGGAGGGAGGCGGTACAATGAGCAGTTCTTC,CASSLDLGGRRYNEQFF
TRBJ1-2,.,TRBV28,.,TGTGCCAGCAGTCCCCCAAATGGGCGACCCTATGGCTACACCTTC,CASSPPNGRPYGYTF
TRBJ2-7,.,TRBV30,.,TGTGCCTGGAGTCAGGGAGGTTTTGAGCAGTACTTC,CAWSQGGFEQYF
TRBJ2-7,.,TRBV6-2/TRBV6-3,TRBD2,TGTGCCAGCAGTGAGGCGGGAGGCCACTACGAGCAGTACTTC,CASSEAGGHYEQYF
TRBJ2-5,.,TRBV12-3/TRBV12-4,.,TGTGCCAGCAGTTTAGTAAGGAGGGAGACCCAGTACTTC,CASSLVRRETQYF
TRBJ1-4,.,TRBV6-6,TRBD1,TGTGCCAGCAGTCGGGACAGCCAAGGCACAACTAATGAAAAACTGTTTTTT,CASSRDSQGTTNEKLFF